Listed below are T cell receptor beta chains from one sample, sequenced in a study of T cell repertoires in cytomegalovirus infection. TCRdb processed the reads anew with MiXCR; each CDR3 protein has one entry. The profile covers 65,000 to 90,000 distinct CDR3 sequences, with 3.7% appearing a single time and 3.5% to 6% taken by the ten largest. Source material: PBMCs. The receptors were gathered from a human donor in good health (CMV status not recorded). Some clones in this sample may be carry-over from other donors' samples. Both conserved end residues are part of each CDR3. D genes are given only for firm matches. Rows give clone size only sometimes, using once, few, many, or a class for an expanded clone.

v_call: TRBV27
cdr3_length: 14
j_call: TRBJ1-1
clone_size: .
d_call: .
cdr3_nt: TGTGCCAGCACCCGAAAACCCGGGGTCACTGAAGCTTTCTTT
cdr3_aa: CASTRKPGVTEAFF

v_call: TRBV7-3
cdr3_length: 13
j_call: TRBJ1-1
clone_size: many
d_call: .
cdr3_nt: TGTGCCAGCAGCTCCCAGGCGGGCACTGAAGCTTTCTTT
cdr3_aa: CASSSQAGTEAFF

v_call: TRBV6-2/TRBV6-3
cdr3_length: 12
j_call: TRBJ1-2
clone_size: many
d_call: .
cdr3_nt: TGTGCCAGCAGCCTGGAACTATATGGCTACACCTTC
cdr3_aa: CASSLELYGYTF

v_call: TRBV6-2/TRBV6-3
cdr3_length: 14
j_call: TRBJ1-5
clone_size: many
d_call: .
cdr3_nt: TGTGCCAGTGGGGAGGCCTATAGCAATCAGCCCCAGCATTTT
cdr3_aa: CASGEAYSNQPQHF

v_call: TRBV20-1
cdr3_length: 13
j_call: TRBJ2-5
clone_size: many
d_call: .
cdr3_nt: TGCAGTGCTAGATGGATTGAGCGGGAGACCCAGTACTTC
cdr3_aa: CSARWIERETQYF

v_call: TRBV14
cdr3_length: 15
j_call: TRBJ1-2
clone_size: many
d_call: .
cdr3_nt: TGTGCCAGCAAAGATACGGGATCGAGCACTTATGGCTACACCTTC
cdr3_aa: CASKDTGSSTYGYTF

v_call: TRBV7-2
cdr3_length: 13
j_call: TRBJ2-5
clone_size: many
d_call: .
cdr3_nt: TGTGCCAGCAGCTTAGTTATGGGAGAGACCCAGTACTTC
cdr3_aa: CASSLVMGETQYF

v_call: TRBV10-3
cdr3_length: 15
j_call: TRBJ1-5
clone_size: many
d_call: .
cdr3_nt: TGTGCCATCAGTGAGTCCGAAAATAGCAATCAGCCCCAGCATTTT
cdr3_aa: CAISESENSNQPQHF

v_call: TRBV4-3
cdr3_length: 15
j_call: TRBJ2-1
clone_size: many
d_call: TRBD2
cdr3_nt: TGCGCCAGCAGCCAAGACCTAGCGGGGTACAATGAGCAGTTCTTC
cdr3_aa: CASSQDLAGYNEQFF

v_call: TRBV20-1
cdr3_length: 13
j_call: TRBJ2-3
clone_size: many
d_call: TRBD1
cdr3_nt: TGCAGTGCTAGCCCTAGGGGGCTGGATACGCAGTATTTT
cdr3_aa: CSASPRGLDTQYF

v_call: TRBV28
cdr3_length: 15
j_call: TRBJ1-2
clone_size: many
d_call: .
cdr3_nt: TGTGCCAGCAGTTTAGTTCTGGCCCTCCTGTATGGCTACACCTTC
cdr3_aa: CASSLVLALLYGYTF

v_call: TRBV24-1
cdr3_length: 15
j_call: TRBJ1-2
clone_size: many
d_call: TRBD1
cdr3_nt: TGTGCCACCAGTGATGCGGGACAGCCCTACTATGGCTACACCTTC
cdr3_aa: CATSDAGQPYYGYTF

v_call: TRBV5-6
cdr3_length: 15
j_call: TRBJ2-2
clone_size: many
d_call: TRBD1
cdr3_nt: TGTGCCAGCAGCTTGACAGGGGGCGCAAACGGGGAGCTGTTTTTT
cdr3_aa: CASSLTGGANGELFF

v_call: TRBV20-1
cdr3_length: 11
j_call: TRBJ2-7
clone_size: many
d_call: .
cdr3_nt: TGCAGTGCTCGCGACACCTACGAGCAGTACTTC
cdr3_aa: CSARDTYEQYF